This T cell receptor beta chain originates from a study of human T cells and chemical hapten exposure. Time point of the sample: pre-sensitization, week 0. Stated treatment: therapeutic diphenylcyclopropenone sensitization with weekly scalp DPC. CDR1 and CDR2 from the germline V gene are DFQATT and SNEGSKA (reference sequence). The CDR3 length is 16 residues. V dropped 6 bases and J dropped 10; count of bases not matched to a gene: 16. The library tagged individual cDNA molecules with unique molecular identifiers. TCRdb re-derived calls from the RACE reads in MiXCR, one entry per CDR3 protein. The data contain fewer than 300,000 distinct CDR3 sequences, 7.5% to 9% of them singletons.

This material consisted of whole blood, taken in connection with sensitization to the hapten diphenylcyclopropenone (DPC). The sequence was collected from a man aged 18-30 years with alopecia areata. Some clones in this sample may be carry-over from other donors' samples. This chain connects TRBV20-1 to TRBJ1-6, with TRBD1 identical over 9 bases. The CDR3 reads CSADRGWRGVWSPLHF. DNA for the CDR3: TGCAGTGCCGACAGGGGGTGGAGAGGTGTTTGGTCACCCCTCCACTTT.